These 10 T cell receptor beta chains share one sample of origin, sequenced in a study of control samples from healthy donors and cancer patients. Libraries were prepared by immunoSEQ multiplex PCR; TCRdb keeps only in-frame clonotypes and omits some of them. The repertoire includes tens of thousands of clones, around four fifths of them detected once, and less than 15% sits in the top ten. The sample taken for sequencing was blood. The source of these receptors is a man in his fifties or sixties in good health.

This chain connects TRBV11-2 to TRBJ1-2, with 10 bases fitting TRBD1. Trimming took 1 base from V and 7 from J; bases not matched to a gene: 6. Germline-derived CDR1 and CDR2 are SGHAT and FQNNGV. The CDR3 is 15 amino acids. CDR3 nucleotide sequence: TGTGCCAGCAGCTTAGCCGGACAGGGGGGAGGTGGCTACACCTTC. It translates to CASSLAGQGGGGYTF.

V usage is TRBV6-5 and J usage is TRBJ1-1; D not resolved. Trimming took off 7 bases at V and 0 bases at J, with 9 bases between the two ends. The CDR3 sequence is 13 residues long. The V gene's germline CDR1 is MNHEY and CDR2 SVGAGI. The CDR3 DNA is TGTGCCAGCACTAATACACTGAACACTGAAGCTTTCTTT. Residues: CASTNTLNTEAFF.

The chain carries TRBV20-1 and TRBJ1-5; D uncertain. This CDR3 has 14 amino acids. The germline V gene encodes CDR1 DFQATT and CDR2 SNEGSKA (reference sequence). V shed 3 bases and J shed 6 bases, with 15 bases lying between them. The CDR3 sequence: CSASNLSPAQPQHF. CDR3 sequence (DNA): TGCAGTGCTAGTAACCTTAGCCCGGCTCAGCCCCAGCATTTT.

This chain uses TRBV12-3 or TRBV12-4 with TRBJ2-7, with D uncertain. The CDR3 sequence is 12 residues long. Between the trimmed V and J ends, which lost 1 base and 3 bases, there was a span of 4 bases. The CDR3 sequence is CASSLEVYEQYF. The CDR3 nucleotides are TGTGCCAGCAGTTTAGAAGTCTACGAGCAGTACTTC.

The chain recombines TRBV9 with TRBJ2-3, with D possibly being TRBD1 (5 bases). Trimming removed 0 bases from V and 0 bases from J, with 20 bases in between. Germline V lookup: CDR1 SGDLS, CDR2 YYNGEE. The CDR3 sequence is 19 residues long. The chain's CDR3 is CASSVDFGAATSSTDTQYF. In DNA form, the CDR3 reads TGTGCCAGCAGCGTAGATTTTGGGGCAGCCACCTCTAGCACAGATACGCAGTATTTT.

The CDR3: CASSYLGSGSPGEQYF. The CDR3 DNA sequence: TGTGCCAGCAGTTATTTGGGTAGCGGGTCCCCCGGGGAGCAGTACTTC. The chain links TRBV2 to TRBJ2-7, with TRBD2 matching over 7 bases. The germline V gene encodes CDR1 SNHLY and CDR2 FYNNEI. The J segment lost 7 bases and the V segment lost 5 bases, leaving 17 bases of the junction unmatched. The CDR3 spans 16 residues.

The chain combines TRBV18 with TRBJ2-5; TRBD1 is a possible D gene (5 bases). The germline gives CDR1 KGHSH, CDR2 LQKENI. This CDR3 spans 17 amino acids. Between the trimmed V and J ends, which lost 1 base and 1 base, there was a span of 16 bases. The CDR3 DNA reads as TGTGCCAGCTCACCACAGGTCCGGAAGGGGCCCCAAGAGACCCAGTACTTC. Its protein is CASSPQVRKGPQETQYF.

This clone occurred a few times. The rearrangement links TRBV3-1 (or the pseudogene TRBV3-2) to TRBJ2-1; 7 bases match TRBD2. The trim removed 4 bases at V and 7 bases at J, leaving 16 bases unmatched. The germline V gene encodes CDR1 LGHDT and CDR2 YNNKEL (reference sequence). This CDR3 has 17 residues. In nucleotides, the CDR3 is TGTGCCAGCAGCCCCGCAGGCGGGAGTGGAAGTACGAATGAGCAGTTCTTC. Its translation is CASSPAGGSGSTNEQFF.

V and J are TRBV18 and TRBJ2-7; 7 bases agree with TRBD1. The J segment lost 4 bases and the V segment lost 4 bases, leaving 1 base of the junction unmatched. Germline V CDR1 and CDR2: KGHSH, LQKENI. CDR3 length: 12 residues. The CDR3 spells CASSRQGYEQYF. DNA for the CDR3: TGTGCCAGCTCACGACAGGGTTACGAGCAGTACTTC.

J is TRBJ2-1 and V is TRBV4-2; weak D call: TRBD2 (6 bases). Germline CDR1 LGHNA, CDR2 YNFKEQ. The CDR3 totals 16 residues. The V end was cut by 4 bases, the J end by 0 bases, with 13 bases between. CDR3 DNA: TGTGCCAGCAGCCCCTATGGGGGGAGCTCCTACAATGAGCAGTTCTTC. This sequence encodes CASSPYGGSSYNEQFF.